This TCR beta chain was captured by sequencing in a study of T cell responses to AZD1222 COVID-19 vaccine. Study overall: Second doses that came at about 4 or about 12 weeks were put together.

Per the germline V gene, CDR1 is MNHEY and CDR2 is SVGEGT. The V segment lost 2 bases and the J segment 3 bases; nucleotides outside the gene matches: 6. This CDR3 has 16 amino acids. Generated by immunoSEQ multiplex PCR, the TCRdb table keeps only in-frame clones and is missing some. The data hold 68,000 or so clones, with more than 70% observed a single time. This material consisted of peripheral blood, taken on day 0 of AZD1222 vaccination. This receptor was identified in an adult in good health. V usage is TRBV6-2 or TRBV6-3 and J usage is TRBJ1-4; 7 nucleotides match TRBD1. DNA for the CDR3: TGTGCCAGCAGTTACAGCGGTGACAGGGCTAATGAAAAACTGTTTTTT. Its translation: CASSYSGDRANEKLFF.